The TCR beta chain described here comes from a study of T cells in Graves' hyperthyroidism and ophthalmopathy. CDR1 and CDR2 (germline): SGHNT, YYREEE (reference sequence). V shed 4 bases, J shed 0 bases, and the junction held 7 bases outside the gene matches. This CDR3 comprises 16 residues. There are a few counts of this clonotype. Its antigen is undetermined. Over 18 months, lack of ophthalmopathy progression marked Graves' hyperthyroidism as stable. Uncontrolled infection, other autoimmune disease, pregnancy or lactation led to exclusion. The investigators amplified TCR beta CDR3 regions from RNA transcripts. TCR CDR3 regions were first amplified by RT-PCR with HTBI primers. In TCRdb, the multiplex PCR reads were re-called with MiXCR into one record per CDR3 protein. Of hundreds of thousands of distinct CDR3 sequences listed, about 15% were seen once; the top ten hold 9.5% to 13%. Regarding the study as a whole: A model of 13 V-J pairs discriminated ophthalmopathy from stable hyperthyroidism.

This chain connects TRBV5-4 to TRBJ2-4; 7 bases line up with TRBD1. The sequencing sample was made of blood. The TCR sequence derives from a woman aged 18-29 years with Graves' hyperthyroidism. This chain's CDR3 is CASSLQTGPAKNIQYF. The CDR3 DNA reads as TGTGCCAGCAGCCTCCAGACAGGGCCAGCCAAAAACATTCAGTACTTC.